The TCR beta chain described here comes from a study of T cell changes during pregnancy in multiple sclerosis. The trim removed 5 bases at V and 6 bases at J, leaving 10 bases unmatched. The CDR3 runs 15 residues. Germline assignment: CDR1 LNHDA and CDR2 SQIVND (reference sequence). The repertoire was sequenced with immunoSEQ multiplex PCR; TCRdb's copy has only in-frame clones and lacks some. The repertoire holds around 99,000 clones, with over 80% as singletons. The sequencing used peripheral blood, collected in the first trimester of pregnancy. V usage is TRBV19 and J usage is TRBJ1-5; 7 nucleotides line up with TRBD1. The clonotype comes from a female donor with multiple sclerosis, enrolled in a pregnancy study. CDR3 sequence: CASSAGTATGQPQHF. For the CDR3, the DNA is TGTGCCAGTAGTGCCGGGACAGCCACCGGTCAGCCCCAGCATTTT.